Following are 6 T cell receptor beta chains from one sample sequenced in a study of blood T cell repertoires in COVID-19. TCRdb's copy holds only in-frame clones and misses some; the assay was immunoSEQ multiplex PCR. In the table there are 150,000 to 170,000 clones, 76% of which are singletons. Material: peripheral blood. These receptor sequences come from a woman aged 80 or older with acute or convalescent COVID-19.

This clone was recorded only once. This sequence joins TRBV7-2 and TRBJ1-2; D remains ambiguous. CDR1 and CDR2 (germline): SGHTA, FQGNSA. V was cut by 0 bases and J by 4 bases, with 18 bases left in between. The CDR3 covers 17 residues. CDR3 protein: CASSLAGAGHTLYGYTF. The DNA for the CDR3 is TGTGCCAGCAGCTTAGCGGGCGCAGGCCACACCCTCTATGGCTACACCTTC.

This clone showed up just a few times. The V and J genes are TRBV9 and TRBJ1-5, with a weak D call TRBD1 (5 bases). Between the trimmed V and J ends, which lost 0 bases and 3 bases, there was a span of 10 bases. The CDR3 has 15 residues. CDR1 SGDLS and CDR2 YYNGEE come from the germline V gene. The CDR3 region is CASSVGGDLNQPQHF. CDR3 in DNA: TGTGCCAGCAGCGTAGGCGGGGACCTCAATCAGCCCCAGCATTTT.

The genes are TRBV19 and TRBJ1-2; TRBD1 aligns across 7 bases. Germline V gene lookup returns CDR1 LNHDA and CDR2 SQIVND (reference sequence). The ends lost 0 bases at V and 0 bases at J; junction bases unmatched: 4. The CDR3 contains 16 residues. This CDR3 reads CASSIEGTASNYGYTF. The CDR3 DNA follows: TGTGCCAGTAGTATAGAGGGGACAGCATCTAACTATGGCTACACCTTC.

The chain joins TRBV7-2 to TRBJ1-2; D is perhaps TRBD1 (5 bases). Per the germline V gene, CDR1 is SGHTA and CDR2 is FQGNSA. The CDR3 runs to 14 residues. Trimming removed 5 bases at V and 6 bases at J, with 16 bases between. The CDR3 protein is CASSMPIQGNGYTF. CDR3 DNA sequence: TGTGCCAGCAGCATGCCCATTCAGGGCAATGGCTACACCTTC.

The chain employs TRBV7-9 and TRBJ1-3, with 7 positions matching TRBD1. The CDR3 runs to 15 residues. V lost 3 bases and J lost 7; bases outside the gene matches: 9. Germline CDR1 is SEHNR and CDR2 is FQNEAQ (reference sequence). In DNA form, the CDR3 reads TGTGCCAGCAGCTTTAAGACAGGGAGCGCCAACACCATATATTTT. This sequence encodes CASSFKTGSANTIYF.

The chain links TRBV5-6 to TRBJ1-2; 7 bases line up with TRBD1. The junction had 8 bases not matched to a gene; V was cut back by 1 base and J by 5 bases. CDR1 is SGHDT and CDR2 is YYEEEE in the germline V gene. This CDR3 comprises 15 residues. The CDR3 loop is CASSLTYRGAYGYTF. The DNA of the CDR3 is TGTGCCAGCAGCTTGACGTACAGGGGAGCGTATGGCTACACCTTC.